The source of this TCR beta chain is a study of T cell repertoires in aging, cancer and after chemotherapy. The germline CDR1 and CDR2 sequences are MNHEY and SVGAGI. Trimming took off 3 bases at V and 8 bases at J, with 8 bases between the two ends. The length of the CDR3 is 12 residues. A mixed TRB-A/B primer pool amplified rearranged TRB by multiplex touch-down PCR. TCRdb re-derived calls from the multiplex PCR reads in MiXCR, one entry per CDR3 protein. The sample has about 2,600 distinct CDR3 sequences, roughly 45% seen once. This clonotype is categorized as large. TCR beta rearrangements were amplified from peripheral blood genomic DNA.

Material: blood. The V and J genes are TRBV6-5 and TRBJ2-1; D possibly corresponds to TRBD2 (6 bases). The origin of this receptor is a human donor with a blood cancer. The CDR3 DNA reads TGTGCCAGCAGTTATGGAGGGGATGAGCAGTTCTTC. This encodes CASSYGGDEQFF.